Listed below are T cell receptor beta chains from one sample, sequenced in a study of blood T cell repertoires in COVID-19. Data came from immunoSEQ multiplex PCR; TCRdb stores just in-frame clones and leaves some out. The sample includes about 250,000 clones, around 86% of them seen just once. Sample: PBMCs or T cells enriched from blood (not recorded which). The receptors stem from a man in his forties who had recovered from COVID-19. The CDR3 runs from the conserved cysteine through the conserved F or W. Fields, in order: V gene, clone size, D gene, J gene, CDR3 DNA, CDR3 protein. A D gene is named only where the DNA matches it firmly. Clone size is given for some rows only: seen once, a few or many times, or a class if the clone is expanded.

V: TRBV18; size: NA; D: TRBD1; J: TRBJ1-2; DNA: TGTGCCAGCTCACCTCCCGGACAGGGGAACTATGGCTACACCTTC; CDR3: CASSPPGQGNYGYTF
V: TRBV30; size: NA; D: TRBD2; J: TRBJ2-3; DNA: TGTGCCTGGAGTGTACTAAGCGGGAGAGCTTCTAGCACAGATACGCAGTATTTT; CDR3: CAWSVLSGRASSTDTQYF
V: TRBV27; size: few; D: TRBD1; J: TRBJ1-4; DNA: TGTGCCAGCAGTTTTTCTTATACAGGGGGCTATGAAAAACTGTTTTTT; CDR3: CASSFSYTGGYEKLFF
V: TRBV20-1; size: few; D: NA; J: TRBJ1-3; DNA: TGCAGTGCTAGACTATTTAACACCATATATTTT; CDR3: CSARLFNTIYF
V: TRBV18; size: NA; D: NA; J: TRBJ2-1; DNA: TGTGCCAGCTCACCAGGAGGGGATCCCGGGACTCATGGATTAGAGCAGTTCTTC; CDR3: CASSPGGDPGTHGLEQFF
V: TRBV5-5; size: NA; D: TRBD2; J: TRBJ2-3; DNA: TGTGCCAGCAGCCGACAGGGATTAGCGGGGGGGCTTAAAGATACGCAGTATTTT; CDR3: CASSRQGLAGGLKDTQYF
V: TRBV21-1; size: NA; D: NA; J: TRBJ2-7; DNA: TGTGCCAGCAGCACCATAGCCGGGACAGGGGATTACGAGCAGTACTTC; CDR3: CASSTIAGTGDYEQYF
V: TRBV3-1/TRBV3-2; size: NA; D: NA; J: TRBJ2-5; DNA: TGTGCCAGCAGCCAAGATCCGGGGAATCAAGAGACCCAGTACTTC; CDR3: CASSQDPGNQETQYF
V: TRBV6-5; size: few; D: TRBD1; J: TRBJ1-5; DNA: TGTGCCAGCAGTTCCGAGGGGGCTCATCAGCCCCAGCATTTT; CDR3: CASSSEGAHQPQHF
V: TRBV7-2; size: once; D: TRBD1; J: TRBJ1-2; DNA: TGTGCCAGCAGCTTATCAGGGGGCAATCCAACCACCTTC; CDR3: CASSLSGGNPTTF
V: TRBV30; size: few; D: TRBD1; J: TRBJ1-3; DNA: TGTGCCTGGAATTTGGACAGGGCAGGAGGAAACACCATATATTTT; CDR3: CAWNLDRAGGNTIYF
V: TRBV5-4; size: NA; D: TRBD2; J: TRBJ2-5; DNA: TGTGCCAGCAGCCCCGTGGGAGGGGAGACCCAGTACTTC; CDR3: CASSPVGGETQYF
V: TRBV19; size: NA; D: TRBD1; J: TRBJ1-1; DNA: TGTGCCAGCCGCAGGGGGCGAGGCACTGAAGCTTTCTTT; CDR3: CASRRGRGTEAFF
V: TRBV5-1; size: NA; D: NA; J: TRBJ2-1; DNA: TGCGCCAGCAGCTTGGAAGGCGGTGCCTCCTACAATGAGCAGTTCTTC; CDR3: CASSLEGGASYNEQFF
V: TRBV5-6; size: NA; D: NA; J: TRBJ2-1; DNA: TGTGCCAGCAGCTCCGGAGGATGGGAGCAGTTCTTC; CDR3: CASSSGGWEQFF
V: TRBV10-3; size: NA; D: TRBD2; J: TRBJ2-1; DNA: TGTGCCATCAGTGATAGCGGGGAAGCCTACAATGAGCAGTTCTTC; CDR3: CAISDSGEAYNEQFF
V: TRBV7-9; size: few; D: NA; J: TRBJ2-7; DNA: TGTGCCAGCAGTCAACCTCCTAGGGAGCGAACCTACGAGCAGTACTTC; CDR3: CASSQPPRERTYEQYF
V: TRBV6-7; size: NA; D: NA; J: TRBJ1-5; DNA: TGTGCCAGCAGTTACTCTTTACAGCCCCAGCATTTT; CDR3: CASSYSLQPQHF
V: TRBV7-2; size: NA; D: NA; J: TRBJ2-7; DNA: TGTGCCAGCAGCTTGCAGGGCTACGAGCAGTACTTC; CDR3: CASSLQGYEQYF
V: TRBV11-1; size: NA; D: TRBD1; J: TRBJ1-5; DNA: TGTGCCAGCAGCTTAGGAGGGACAGGGCATCAGCCCCAGCATTTT; CDR3: CASSLGGTGHQPQHF
V: TRBV19; size: once; D: NA; J: TRBJ2-1; DNA: TGTGCCAGTAGTGGCAGGGGTTACAATGAGCAGTTCTTC; CDR3: CASSGRGYNEQFF
V: TRBV7-9; size: few; D: TRBD1; J: TRBJ1-2; DNA: TGTGCCAGCAGCCAGGACAGGGGTGGCTACACCTTC; CDR3: CASSQDRGGYTF
V: TRBV5-6; size: NA; D: NA; J: TRBJ1-6; DNA: TGTGCCAGCAGCTTGGCCAACAGGTTTAATTCACCCCTCCACTTT; CDR3: CASSLANRFNSPLHF
V: TRBV11-3; size: NA; D: NA; J: TRBJ2-1; DNA: TGTGCCAGCAGCTTGAATCTAGACAATGAGCAGTTCTTC; CDR3: CASSLNLDNEQFF
V: TRBV9; size: NA; D: TRBD2; J: TRBJ2-1; DNA: TGTGCCAGCAGCGACAACCCTAGCGGGAGGCGTTACAATGAGCAGTTCTTC; CDR3: CASSDNPSGRRYNEQFF
V: TRBV18; size: NA; D: TRBD1; J: TRBJ2-3; DNA: TGTGCCAGCTCGATAACCACCCCGGGACAGGGGGGGGGCACAGATACGCAGTATTTT; CDR3: CASSITTPGQGGGTDTQYF
V: TRBV6-5; size: NA; D: NA; J: TRBJ1-2; DNA: TGTGCCAGCAGTTACGGCTCTACAGTCACCTATGGCTACACCTTC; CDR3: CASSYGSTVTYGYTF
V: TRBV7-9; size: NA; D: NA; J: TRBJ1-4; DNA: TGTGCCAGCAGCTTTCAGAATGAAAAACTGTTTTTT; CDR3: CASSFQNEKLFF
V: TRBV9; size: NA; D: TRBD1; J: TRBJ2-7; DNA: TGTGCCAGCAGCCCGGGCCCCGGGACAGGGGTCTACTACGAGCAGTACTTC; CDR3: CASSPGPGTGVYYEQYF
V: TRBV20-1; size: NA; D: NA; J: TRBJ1-1; DNA: TGCAGTGCCCACCATAGCACTGAAGCTTTCTTT; CDR3: CSAHHSTEAFF
V: TRBV10-3; size: once; D: NA; J: TRBJ1-2; DNA: TGTGCCATCAGTGAGTCGCAGGGAATGAATGGCTACACCTTC; CDR3: CAISESQGMNGYTF
V: TRBV19; size: NA; D: NA; J: TRBJ2-1; DNA: TGTGCCAGTAGTATCCGTCCCGGGGGCAATGAGCAGTTCTTC; CDR3: CASSIRPGGNEQFF
V: TRBV13; size: NA; D: TRBD2; J: TRBJ2-5; DNA: TGTGCCAGCAGCCAAACACTAGCGATTAACCAAGAGACCCAGTACTTC; CDR3: CASSQTLAINQETQYF
V: TRBV6-6; size: NA; D: TRBD1; J: TRBJ1-4; DNA: TGTGCCAGCAGTTACCTGGGACAGCCGATAGAAAAACTGTTTTTT; CDR3: CASSYLGQPIEKLFF
V: TRBV7-2; size: NA; D: TRBD2; J: TRBJ2-3; DNA: TGTGCCAGCAGCTTAATAGGGGCGGGAGGGCCAGATACGCAGTATTTT; CDR3: CASSLIGAGGPDTQYF
V: TRBV6-2/TRBV6-3; size: NA; D: TRBD2; J: TRBJ2-3; DNA: TGTGCCAGCAGTTACGGGTGGCGGGAGACAGATACGCAGTATTTT; CDR3: CASSYGWRETDTQYF
V: TRBV6-5; size: NA; D: TRBD2; J: TRBJ2-2; DNA: TGTGCCAGCAGTTACTCGGGACTAGCAAACGGGGAGCTGTTTTTT; CDR3: CASSYSGLANGELFF
V: TRBV27; size: few; D: TRBD1; J: TRBJ1-5; DNA: TGTGCCAGCAGTGCGGACAGGGGGCAGTTTCAGCCCCAGCATTTT; CDR3: CASSADRGQFQPQHF
V: TRBV6-2/TRBV6-3; size: NA; D: TRBD2; J: TRBJ2-2; DNA: TGTGCCAGCAGCCGACTAGCGGGGGCCACCGGGGAGCTGTTTTTT; CDR3: CASSRLAGATGELFF
V: TRBV9; size: NA; D: TRBD2; J: TRBJ2-3; DNA: TGTGCCAGCAGCGTATCTGCGGGGGGAACAGATACGCAGTATTTT; CDR3: CASSVSAGGTDTQYF
V: TRBV7-6; size: NA; D: TRBD2; J: TRBJ2-1; DNA: TGTGCCAGCAGCTTAGGAGCCCGGCTAGCGGGGGGGCGCCATGAGCAGTTCTTC; CDR3: CASSLGARLAGGRHEQFF
V: TRBV5-4; size: NA; D: TRBD2; J: TRBJ2-3; DNA: TGTGCCAGCAGCCCGACTAGCGGGCGCTCGTCAGATACGCAGTATTTT; CDR3: CASSPTSGRSSDTQYF
V: TRBV4-2; size: NA; D: NA; J: TRBJ1-3; DNA: TGTGCCAGCAGCCAAGATTTGTCGAGCGGGAACACCATATATTTT; CDR3: CASSQDLSSGNTIYF
V: TRBV7-9; size: once; D: TRBD1; J: TRBJ2-7; DNA: TGTGCCAGCAGCTGGCCCCAGGGGGCGCAGTACTTC; CDR3: CASSWPQGAQYF
V: TRBV27; size: NA; D: TRBD1; J: TRBJ1-6; DNA: TGTGCCAGCAGTTTTACAGGGGTTGGGTCACCCCTCCACTTT; CDR3: CASSFTGVGSPLHF
V: TRBV6-4; size: NA; D: TRBD2; J: TRBJ2-3; DNA: TGTGCCAGCAGTGACTCCCGCGGGGGAGGTGCAGATACGCAGTATTTT; CDR3: CASSDSRGGGADTQYF
V: TRBV29-1; size: NA; D: TRBD1; J: TRBJ2-7; DNA: TGCAGCGTTCTGACAGGGGAGGAGTCCTACGAGCAGTACTTC; CDR3: CSVLTGEESYEQYF
V: TRBV7-2; size: NA; D: TRBD2; J: TRBJ2-7; DNA: TGTGCCAGCAGCCGCGGGGGGTTTACCTACGAGCAGTACTTC; CDR3: CASSRGGFTYEQYF
V: TRBV15; size: few; D: NA; J: TRBJ2-6; DNA: TGTGCCACCAGCAAATCCGGTTCCGGGGCCAACGTCCTGACTTTC; CDR3: CATSKSGSGANVLTF
V: TRBV29-1; size: NA; D: TRBD2; J: TRBJ2-7; DNA: TGCAGCGCTAGGAGCGGGAGAGGGTACGAGCAGTACTTC; CDR3: CSARSGRGYEQYF
V: TRBV6-5; size: NA; D: TRBD2; J: TRBJ2-1; DNA: TGTGCCAGCAGTTTGAGCGGGGGGCCGTACAATGAGCAGTTCTTC; CDR3: CASSLSGGPYNEQFF